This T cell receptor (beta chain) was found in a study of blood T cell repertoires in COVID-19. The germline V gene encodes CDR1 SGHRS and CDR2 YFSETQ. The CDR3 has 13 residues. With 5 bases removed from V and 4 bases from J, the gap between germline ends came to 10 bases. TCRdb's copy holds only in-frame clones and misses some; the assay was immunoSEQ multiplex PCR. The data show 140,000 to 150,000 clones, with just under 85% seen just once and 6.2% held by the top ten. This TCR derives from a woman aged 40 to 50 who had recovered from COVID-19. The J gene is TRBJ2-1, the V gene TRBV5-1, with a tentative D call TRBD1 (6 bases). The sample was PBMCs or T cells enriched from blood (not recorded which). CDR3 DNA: TGCGCCAGCAGGGGGGACATTTACAATGAGCAGTTCTTC. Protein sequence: CASRGDIYNEQFF.